This T cell receptor beta chain was sequenced in a study of cytomegalovirus exposure and HLA in healthy donors. General study findings and limits: Immune exposure data for these donors was limited to CMV serostatus. Cytomegalovirus-associated TCR beta chains were listed, numbering roughly 150. It is likely that the observed cluster of highly shared sequence variants was a sequencing artifact. Earlier results showed most TCR beta V segments being productive about 87% or about 30% of the time.

Worth noting for this clone: Antigen specificity is unknown.

The CDR3 sequence is 14 residues long. V lost 0 bases to trimming and J lost 9 bases; unmatched junction nucleotides: 0. Germline CDR1 and CDR2: ENHRY and SYGVKD. With 60 Vbeta and 13 Jbeta primers, the PCR was carried out. Using immunoSEQ multiplex PCR, the repertoire was profiled, and TCRdb retains in-frame clones only, with some absent. The sample records 150,000 to 180,000 clones, more than 60% being singletons. This receptor was taken from a woman aged 35 to 49 in good health and CMV-seronegative. The sequencing input was PBMCs. The chain has TRBV10-3 and TRBJ2-6; 9 nucleotides agree with TRBD1. The CDR3 coding sequence is TGTGCCATCAGTGAGTCGGGACAGGGCAACGTCCTGACTTTC. This sequence encodes CAISESGQGNVLTF.